This TCR beta chain was identified in a study of T cells in Graves' hyperthyroidism and ophthalmopathy. Broader study findings: Ophthalmopathy could be told apart from stable hyperthyroidism with a 13 V-J model.

This clonotype was picked up a small number of times. What it binds is unknown. There were TCR beta CDR3 regions amplified from RNA transcripts. When the TCR CDR3 underwent first-round RT-PCR, the HTBI primer set was used. TCRdb independently ran MiXCR on the multiplex PCR reads; one entry per CDR3 protein. In the table there are approximately 260,000 distinct CDR3 sequences, about 15% of which are singletons. Blood was obtained at the first hyperthyroidism diagnosis, which preceded any ophthalmopathy symptoms. The sequence was obtained from a woman aged 50 to 60 with Graves' hyperthyroidism that later progressed to Graves' ophthalmopathy. Sequencing was carried out using blood.

The CDR3 coding sequence is TGCAGTGCCACTGACAGGTTGAACACTGAAGCTTTCTTT. The encoded protein is CSATDRLNTEAFF. The rearrangement joins TRBV20-1 to TRBJ1-1; tentatively, D is TRBD1 (6 bases). Trimming removed 6 bases from V and 0 bases from J, with 11 bases in between. The CDR3 runs to 13 residues. Germline V CDR1 and CDR2: DFQATT, SNEGSKA (reference sequence).